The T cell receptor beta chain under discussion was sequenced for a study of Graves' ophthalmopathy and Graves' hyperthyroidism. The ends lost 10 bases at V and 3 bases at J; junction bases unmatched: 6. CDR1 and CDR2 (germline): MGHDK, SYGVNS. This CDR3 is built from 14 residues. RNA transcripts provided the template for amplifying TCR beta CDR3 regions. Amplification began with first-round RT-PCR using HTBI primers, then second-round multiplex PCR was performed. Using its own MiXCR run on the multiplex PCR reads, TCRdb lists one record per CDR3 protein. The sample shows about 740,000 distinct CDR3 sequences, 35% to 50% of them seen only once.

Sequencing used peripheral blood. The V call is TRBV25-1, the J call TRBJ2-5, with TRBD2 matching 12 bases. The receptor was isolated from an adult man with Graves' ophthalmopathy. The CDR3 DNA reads TGTGCCACCAGGACTAGCGGGGAGAAAGAGACCCAGTACTTC. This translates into CATRTSGEKETQYF.